The next 27 T cell receptor beta chains were all read from a single sample in a study of blood T cell repertoires in COVID-19. The assay was immunoSEQ multiplex PCR, and TCRdb's table has in-frame clones only and misses some. Of around 97,000 clones listed, approximately 84% are singletons. Specimen: peripheral blood. These receptors all stem from a human donor in a cohort sampled during active COVID-19.

The rearrangement links TRBV28 to TRBJ1-1; no reliable D call. V was trimmed by 5 bases and J by 1 base, leaving 11 bases between them. The CDR3 covers 14 residues. Germline V gene sequence: CDR1 MDHEN, CDR2 SYDVKM. In DNA form, the CDR3 reads TGTGCCAGCAGTCCAGGAATTACGAACACTGAAGCTTTCTTT. Its translation is CASSPGITNTEAFF. The whole variable domain, filled in from reference TRBV28 and TRBJ1-1, reads DVKVTQSSRYLVKRTGEKVFLECVQDMDHENMFWYRQDPGLGLRLIYFSYDVKMKEKGDIPEGYSVSREKKERFSLILESASTNQTSMYLCASSPGITNTEAFFGQGTRLTVV.

The genes are TRBV6-5 and TRBJ2-1; D unresolved. V was trimmed by 6 bases and J by 9 bases, leaving 15 bases between them. CDR1 and CDR2 from the germline V gene are MNHEY and SVGAGI. The CDR3 consists of 13 residues. Here the CDR3 DNA reads TGTGCCAGCAGGGCCGCGGAGTTCACTGAGCAGTTCTTC. It codes for CASRAAEFTEQFF.

The chain has TRBV7-9 and TRBJ2-5; possible D gene TRBD1, 6 bases. The CDR3 sequence is 14 residues long. Trimming took 2 bases from V and 5 from J, leaving 12 bases between them. Germline assignment: CDR1 SEHNR and CDR2 FQNEAQ (reference sequence). The CDR3 loop is CASSLRGRGETQYF. The CDR3 nucleotides read TGTGCCAGCAGCTTAAGGGGGAGAGGGGAGACCCAGTACTTC.

The chain employs TRBV6-6 and TRBJ2-7, with 7 bases that match TRBD1. The V segment lost 4 bases and the J segment 2 bases; nucleotides outside the gene matches: 2. The germline gives CDR1 MNHNY, CDR2 SVGAGI (reference sequence). CDR3 length equals 13 residues. The CDR3 region is CASSWTGPYEQYF. In DNA form, the CDR3 reads TGTGCCAGCAGTTGGACAGGACCCTACGAGCAGTACTTC.

V is TRBV27 and J is TRBJ2-7, with TRBD2 matching over 14 bases. V trimming: 3 bases; J trimming: 3 bases; junction bases outside the gene matches: 22. Germline values: CDR1 MNHEY, CDR2 SMNVEV (reference sequence). CDR3 size: 22 residues. CDR3 in amino acids: CASSFHEYSGTSGRRAHYEQYF. CDR3 nucleotide sequence: TGTGCCAGCAGTTTCCATGAATACTCCGGGACTAGCGGGAGAAGAGCCCACTACGAGCAGTACTTC.

The V call is TRBV24-1, the J call TRBJ1-2; no clear D gene. The CDR3 consists of 13 residues. V was pared by 7 bases and J by 4 bases, with 12 bases between. CDR1 and CDR2 (germline): KGHDR, SFDVKD. The CDR3 DNA reads TGTGCCACCAGAGGTTCACAGATCTATGGCTACACCTTC. It specifies CATRGSQIYGYTF.

The rearrangement uses TRBV5-1 and TRBJ2-3; TRBD2 agrees at 8 bases. Trimming cost V 1 base and J 1 base; bases outside gene matches: 5. CDR1 is SGHRS and CDR2 is YFSETQ in the germline V gene. This CDR3 comprises 16 residues. CDR3: CASSLRRGGGTDTQYF. CDR3 nucleotides: TGCGCCAGCAGCTTGCGACGGGGGGGTGGCACAGATACGCAGTATTTT.

V gene TRBV7-3 combines with J gene TRBJ2-3; 7 bases fit TRBD2. Germline CDR1 reads SGHTA; CDR2 reads FQGTGA. The CDR3 spans 14 residues. V gave up 4 bases and J gave up 3 bases; unmatched junction bases: 4. The CDR3, as DNA: TGTGCCAGCAGCTACGGACTAGAAACAGATACGCAGTATTTT. Translated, it gives CASSYGLETDTQYF.

The chain links TRBV6-1 to TRBJ1-4; 10 bases agree with TRBD1. This CDR3 is 16 amino acids long. J gave up 8 bases and V 3 bases, and 9 bases lay outside the gene matches. Germline CDR1 is MNHNS and CDR2 is SASEGT. The CDR3 bases are TGTGCCAGCAGTGACCCTGACAGGGGGCGGGGAGAAAAACTGTTTTTT. This translates into CASSDPDRGRGEKLFF.

The chain links TRBV24-1 to TRBJ2-5, with TRBD1 as a possible D gene (7 bases). This CDR3 region has 12 residues. Germline CDR1 reads KGHDR; CDR2 reads SFDVKD. Trimming took off 9 bases at V and 3 bases at J, with 10 bases between the two ends. CDR3 nucleotides: TGTGCCACCGGCGGGACAGAAGAGACCCAGTACTTC. This translates into CATGGTEETQYF.

The chain uses TRBV3-1 (or the pseudogene TRBV3-2) and TRBJ2-3, with 9 bases fitting TRBD1. V was pared by 4 bases and J by 6 bases, with 17 bases of the junction left unmatched. Germline-derived CDR1 and CDR2 are LGHDT and YNNKEL (reference sequence). The CDR3 spans 18 residues. The CDR3 region has the DNA TGTGCCAGCAGCCGCGCACTACAGGGAGGCGGGACAGGGGATACGCAGTATTTT. Amino acid sequence: CASSRALQGGGTGDTQYF.

V gene TRBV5-1 combines with J gene TRBJ1-3; weak D call: TRBD1 (5 bases). V was shortened by 0 bases and J by 0 bases, with 16 bases between the two germline ends. Germline CDR1 reads SGHRS; CDR2 reads YFSETQ. The length of the CDR3 is 18 residues. The CDR3 is CASSLVGTGRSSGNTIYF. DNA for the CDR3: TGCGCCAGCAGCTTGGTTGGAACAGGTCGAAGCTCTGGAAACACCATATATTTT.

The chain recombines TRBV7-6 with TRBJ2-1; 7 positions agree with TRBD2. CDR3 length: 13 amino acids. After removal of 1 base from V and 7 bases from J, the junction contained 1 base not matched to a gene. Per germline, CDR1 SGHVS and CDR2 FNYEAQ. In DNA form, the CDR3 reads TGTGCCAGCAGCTTAGTCGGGGGGAATGAGCAGTTCTTC. Translating gives CASSLVGGNEQFF.

J is TRBJ2-7 and V is TRBV6-5; 8 bases are a match to TRBD1. V shed 4 bases, J shed 2 bases, and the junction held 10 bases outside the gene matches. Germline V lookup: CDR1 MNHEY, CDR2 SVGAGI. This CDR3 has 16 residues. The CDR3 loop reads CASSSETGVSAYEQYF. In nucleotides, the CDR3 is TGTGCCAGCAGTTCCGAGACAGGGGTGAGTGCCTACGAGCAGTACTTC.

The chain recombines TRBV6-5 with TRBJ1-1; D is possibly TRBD1 (5 bases). Trimming cost V 6 bases and J 6 bases, with 14 bases left between them. The CDR3 spans 13 residues. CDR1 is MNHEY, CDR2 SVGAGI, per germline. The CDR3 spells CASSWGGFSEAFF. Written as DNA, the CDR3 is TGTGCCAGCAGCTGGGGGGGGTTCTCTGAAGCTTTCTTT.

The chain recombines TRBV5-1 with TRBJ1-5; no clear D. V was clipped by 10 bases and J by 0 bases, with 17 bases between them. Germline CDR1 SGHRS, CDR2 YFSETQ. The CDR3 spans 15 residues. CDR3 loop: CAGLWSAGSNQPQHF. DNA for the CDR3: TGCGCCGGTCTCTGGAGTGCGGGTAGCAATCAGCCCCAGCATTTT. The full variable domain, rest sourced from reference TRBV5-1 and TRBJ1-5, is KAGVTQTPRYLIKTRGQQVTLSCSPISGHRSVSWYQQTPGQGLQFLFEYFSETQRNKGNFPGRFSGRQFSNSRSEMNVSTLELGDSALYLCAGLWSAGSNQPQHFGDGTRLSIL.

This chain links TRBV4-1 with TRBJ1-4; TRBD1 aligns across 10 bases. V trimming: 0 bases; J trimming: 2 bases; junction bases outside the gene matches: 6. This CDR3 comprises 18 residues. The germline V gene encodes CDR1 MGHRA and CDR2 YSYEKL. The CDR3 protein is CASSQDRGQGVTNEKLFF. For the CDR3, the DNA is TGCGCCAGCAGCCAAGATCGAGGACAGGGGGTGACTAATGAAAAACTGTTTTTT.

The genes are TRBV2 and TRBJ1-4, with 7 bases lining up with TRBD1. The CDR3 covers 14 residues. From germline, CDR1 is SNHLY and CDR2 FYNNEI. J was trimmed by 8 bases and V by 3 bases; bases with no gene match: 6. This CDR3 reads CASSDGTVDEKLFF. CDR3 nucleotides: TGTGCCAGCAGTGACGGGACAGTCGACGAAAAACTGTTTTTT.

The chain uses TRBV28 and TRBJ1-5; D is unclear. This CDR3 has 15 residues. V was shortened by 10 bases and J by 4 bases, with 20 bases between the two germline ends. CDR1 and CDR2 (germline): MDHEN, SYDVKM. In nucleotides, the CDR3 is TGTGCCACGGGGAGCTGGGGAGAACGGAATCAGCCCCAGCATTTT. It is translated as CATGSWGERNQPQHF.

The chain carries TRBV10-3 and TRBJ2-2; 10 bases align to TRBD1. Germline V gene lookup returns CDR1 ENHRY and CDR2 SYGVKD. V trimming: 3 bases; J trimming: 7 bases; junction bases outside the gene matches: 8. This CDR3 spans 16 amino acids. The CDR3 DNA reads as TGTGCCATCAGTGATAAAGGGACAGGGGTCGTCGGGGAGCTGTTTTTT. Residues: CAISDKGTGVVGELFF.

This rearrangement joins TRBV10-3 to TRBJ2-6; 7 bases align to TRBD1. Trimming removed 5 bases from V and 1 base from J; junction bases left unmatched: 14. Looked up from germline, CDR1 is ENHRY and CDR2 is SYGVKD. This CDR3 region has 19 residues. CDR3: CAISSTGQESLSGANVLTF. CDR3 DNA: TGTGCCATCAGTTCTACTGGACAGGAATCACTTTCTGGGGCCAACGTCCTGACTTTC.

A few counts support this clone. The V and J genes are TRBV3-1 (or the pseudogene TRBV3-2) and TRBJ2-2; D is perhaps TRBD2 (5 bases). The V end lost 1 base, the J end lost 3 bases, and 9 bases lay between the germline ends. The CDR3 sequence is 15 residues long. CDR1 is LGHDT and CDR2 is YNNKEL in the germline V gene (reference sequence). CDR3 amino acids: CASSQVGSDTGELFF. DNA for the CDR3: TGTGCCAGCAGCCAAGTGGGGAGCGACACCGGGGAGCTGTTTTTT.

J is TRBJ1-1 and V is TRBV19; D unclear. CDR3 size: 13 residues. From germline, CDR1 is LNHDA and CDR2 SQIVND (reference sequence). V gave up 7 bases and J gave up 1 base, with 10 bases separating them. DNA of the CDR3: TGTGCCAGTACAGACAAGGCGAACACTGAAGCTTTCTTT. As protein: CASTDKANTEAFF.

This clone was picked up one time. J is TRBJ1-4 and V is TRBV2; 7 bases are a match to TRBD1. V shed 3 bases, J shed 8 bases, and the junction held 6 bases outside the gene matches. This CDR3 spans 14 amino acids. Germline CDR1 and CDR2: SNHLY and FYNNEI. CDR3: CASSEGQLGEKLFF. The CDR3 nucleotides read TGTGCCAGCAGTGAGGGACAGCTTGGGGAAAAACTGTTTTTT.

V gene TRBV2 combines with J gene TRBJ1-4; 7 bases match TRBD1. CDR3 length: 14 amino acids. Germline CDR1 is SNHLY and CDR2 is FYNNEI. J lost 8 bases, V lost 8 bases, and 11 bases had no gene match. CDR3 coding DNA: TGTGCCAGCGGCCCTCAGGGGGATGGAGAAAAACTGTTTTTT. Protein sequence: CASGPQGDGEKLFF.

This clone came up a few times. The V gene is TRBV2, the J gene TRBJ2-7, with D tentatively TRBD1 (5 bases). CDR1 and CDR2 (germline): SNHLY, FYNNEI. V was pared by 5 bases and J by 0 bases, with 8 bases between. CDR3 length: 13 amino acids. The CDR3 coding sequence is TGTGCCAGCAGTCGCAGGGTCTCCTACGAGCAGTACTTC. Translating gives CASSRRVSYEQYF.

V and J are TRBV20-1 and TRBJ1-2; 8 bases map to TRBD1. Per germline, CDR1 DFQATT and CDR2 SNEGSKA (reference sequence). This CDR3 contains 16 residues. V lost 3 bases, J lost 0 bases, and 9 bases stayed unmatched. The CDR3 DNA is TGCAGTGCTAGTGGTTCTGGGACAGGTACTAACTATGGCTACACCTTC. This gives the protein CSASGSGTGTNYGYTF.